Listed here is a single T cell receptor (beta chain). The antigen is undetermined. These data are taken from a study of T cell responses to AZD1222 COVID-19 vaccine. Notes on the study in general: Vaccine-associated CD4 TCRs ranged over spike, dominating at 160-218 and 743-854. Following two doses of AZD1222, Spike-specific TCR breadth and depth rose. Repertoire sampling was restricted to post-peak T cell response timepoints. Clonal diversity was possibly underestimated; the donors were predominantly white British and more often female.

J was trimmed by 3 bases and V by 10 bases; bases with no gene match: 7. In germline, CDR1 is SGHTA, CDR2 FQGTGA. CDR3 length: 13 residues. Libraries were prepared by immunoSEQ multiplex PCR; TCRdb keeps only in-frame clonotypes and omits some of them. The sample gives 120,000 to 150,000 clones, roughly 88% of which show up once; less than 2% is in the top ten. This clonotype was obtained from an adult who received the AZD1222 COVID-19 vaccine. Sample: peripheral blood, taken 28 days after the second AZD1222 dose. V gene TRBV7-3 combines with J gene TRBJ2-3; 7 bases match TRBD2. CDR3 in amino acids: CATALAVTDTQYF. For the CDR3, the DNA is TGTGCCACCGCCCTAGCGGTAACAGATACGCAGTATTTT.